This T cell receptor beta chain originates from a study of T cells in Graves' hyperthyroidism and ophthalmopathy. RNA transcripts were the template for amplifying TCR beta CDR3 regions. TCR CDR3 underwent first-round RT-PCR with the HTBI primer set. One entry per CDR3 protein results from TCRdb running MiXCR on the multiplex PCR reads. This table has about 360,000 distinct CDR3 sequences, about 13% appearing once. CDR1 and CDR2 (germline): DFQATT, SNEGSKA (reference sequence). The V and J ends lost 2 bases and 8 bases respectively, with 9 bases between them. CDR3 length: 12 amino acids. This receptor was obtained from a man aged 25-45 years with Graves' hyperthyroidism that later progressed to Graves' ophthalmopathy. The genes are TRBV20-1 and TRBJ1-4; perhaps TRBD1 as D (5 bases). Sequenced material: blood. The CDR3 loop is CSARNWTEKLFF. CDR3 nucleotide sequence: TGCAGTGCTAGAAATTGGACAGAAAAACTGTTTTTT.